A single sample gave rise to the 32 T cell receptor beta chains below, sequenced in a study of blood T cell repertoires in COVID-19. Profiled with immunoSEQ multiplex PCR; TCRdb holds only in-frame clones, not every one. Among around 160,000 clones listed, around 92% were seen once. Sample: peripheral blood. These TCRs come from a man aged 60 to 75 with acute or convalescent COVID-19.

A single count supports this clone. The genes are TRBV19 and TRBJ1-3, with a possible D match to TRBD1 (6 bases). Germline CDR1 is LNHDA and CDR2 is SQIVND (reference sequence). Trimming pared 5 bases from V and 2 bases from J, leaving 10 bases between. The CDR3 length is 14 residues. The CDR3 here is CASSPGQPGNTIYF. Here the CDR3 DNA reads TGTGCCAGTAGTCCCGGACAGCCTGGAAACACCATATATTTT.

V usage is TRBV19 and J usage is TRBJ1-2; D is ambiguous. V was pared by 5 bases and J by 8 bases, with 12 bases between. The CDR3 has 12 residues. Germline assignment: CDR1 LNHDA and CDR2 SQIVND (reference sequence). The CDR3 protein is CASSRGRVGYTF. The CDR3 region has the DNA TGTGCCAGTAGTCGAGGGCGAGTGGGCTACACCTTC.

This sequence joins TRBV18 and TRBJ2-1; D call uncertain. V shed 0 bases and J shed 0 bases, with 9 bases lying between them. Germline CDR1 and CDR2: KGHSH and LQKENI. The CDR3 extends over 16 amino acids. The CDR3 nucleotides read TGTGCCAGCTCACCACCGTCCGTCAGCTCCTACAATGAGCAGTTCTTC. Its translation is CASSPPSVSSYNEQFF. The complete variable domain, with remaining parts taken from reference TRBV18 and TRBJ2-1, reads NAGVMQNPRHLVRRRGQEARLRCSPMKGHSHVYWYRQLPEEGLKFMVYLQKENIIDESGMPKERFSAEFPKEGPSILRIQQVVRGDSAAYFCASSPPSVSSYNEQFFGPGTRLTVL.

The chain carries TRBV6-5 and TRBJ2-1, with 10 bases matching TRBD1. Germline CDR1 reads MNHEY; CDR2 reads SVGAGI. V was pared by 5 bases and J by 3 bases, with 4 bases of the junction left unmatched. The CDR3 length is 15 residues. The DNA of the CDR3 is TGTGCCAGCAGTCCCGGGACAGGGGACTACAATGAGCAGTTCTTC. This gives the protein CASSPGTGDYNEQFF.

V usage is TRBV27 and J usage is TRBJ2-1; 10 nucleotides match TRBD2. CDR1 and CDR2 from the germline V gene are MNHEY and SMNVEV (reference sequence). The CDR3 covers 15 residues. V shed 5 bases, J shed 5 bases, and the junction held 6 bases outside the gene matches. The CDR3 sequence: CASSLVAGGNNEQFF. The DNA for the CDR3 is TGTGCCAGCAGTCTCGTAGCGGGGGGAAACAATGAGCAGTTCTTC.

The chain recombines TRBV30 with TRBJ1-1, with D possibly being TRBD1 (5 bases). The ends were cut back, 3 bases at V and 0 bases at J, with 17 bases in the middle. This CDR3 has 16 amino acids. Germline assignment: CDR1 GTSNPN and CDR2 SVGIG (reference sequence). The CDR3, as DNA: TGTGCCTGGAGGCCCCGGACACCTGGTATGAACACTGAAGCTTTCTTT. It specifies CAWRPRTPGMNTEAFF.

V gene TRBV7-8 combines with J gene TRBJ2-3; 7 bases map to TRBD2. This CDR3 comprises 18 residues. CDR1 is SGHVS and CDR2 is FQNEAQ in the germline V gene. With V trimmed by 3 bases and J by 2 bases, 14 bases remained unmatched. CDR3 region: CASSLWRGFRGDTDTQYF. The CDR3 DNA reads as TGTGCCAGCAGCTTGTGGCGGGGGTTCAGAGGAGACACAGATACGCAGTATTTT.

This clone was counted a single time. The chain couples TRBV7-3 to TRBJ2-3, with D possibly matching TRBD1 (5 bases). This CDR3 has 14 residues. Trimming took off 5 bases at V and 3 bases at J, with 12 bases between the two ends. Germline V gene lookup returns CDR1 SGHTA and CDR2 FQGTGA. Here the CDR3 DNA reads TGTGCCAGCAGCCCCCGGGCAGGGACAGATACGCAGTATTTT. It codes for CASSPRAGTDTQYF.

This chain uses TRBV5-4 with TRBJ2-6; 10 bases fit TRBD2. J lost 0 bases, V lost 7 bases, and 10 bases had no gene match. This CDR3 contains 18 residues. Germline V gene data show CDR1 as SGHNT and CDR2 as YYREEE (reference sequence). The CDR3, as DNA: TGTGCCAGCCTTAGCGGGGGGATGACTCACTCTGGGGCCAACGTCCTGACTTTC. Its translation: CASLSGGMTHSGANVLTF.

The chain uses TRBV7-8 and TRBJ2-7; D is perhaps TRBD2 (6 bases). Looked up from germline, CDR1 is SGHVS and CDR2 is FQNEAQ. The CDR3 has 14 amino acids. V lost 4 bases, J lost 2 bases, and 12 bases lay in between. The CDR3 region has the DNA TGTGCCAGCAGCTGGAGGGACGGAGCCTACGAGCAGTACTTC. This translates into CASSWRDGAYEQYF.

This clone was counted a few times. J is TRBJ2-7 and V is TRBV12-5; TRBD1 aligns across 8 bases. The V gene end was trimmed by 6 bases and the J gene end by 0 bases; junction bases not matched to a gene: 4. Germline values: CDR1 LGHNT, CDR2 FRNRAP. The CDR3 has 14 residues. CDR3 loop: CASGRTGSSYEQYF. The CDR3 nucleotides are TGTGCTAGTGGCCGGACAGGGAGCTCCTACGAGCAGTACTTC.

V is TRBV7-3 and J is TRBJ1-1; a possible D gene is TRBD1 (6 bases). Trimming pared 5 bases from V and 9 bases from J, leaving 13 bases between. Germline V gene sequence: CDR1 SGHTA, CDR2 FQGTGA. The CDR3 covers 12 residues. The CDR3 loop is CASSATGKKAFF. The DNA of the CDR3 is TGTGCCAGCAGCGCGACAGGCAAGAAAGCTTTCTTT.

The table lists this clone with a count of one. This rearrangement joins TRBV12-3 or TRBV12-4 to TRBJ1-2; D is possibly TRBD1 (6 bases). The CDR3 totals 12 residues. The germline V and J ends were trimmed by 6 bases and 4 bases, with 9 bases remaining between them. This chain's CDR3 is CASRDRSYGYTF. The CDR3 DNA follows: TGTGCCAGCAGAGACAGGAGCTATGGCTACACCTTC.

The chain recombines TRBV4-1 with TRBJ1-3, with D unresolved. V lost 0 bases and J 2 bases, leaving 5 bases between the germline ends. Germline V CDR1 and CDR2: MGHRA, YSYEKL. The CDR3 has 14 residues. CDR3 residues: CASSQESAGNTIYF. The CDR3 DNA reads as TGCGCCAGCAGCCAAGAATCGGCTGGAAACACCATATATTTT.

J is TRBJ2-3 and V is TRBV7-9; 9 bases are shared with TRBD2. The V segment lost 5 bases and the J segment 0 bases; nucleotides outside the gene matches: 3. Germline CDR1 and CDR2: SEHNR and FQNEAQ (reference sequence). The length of the CDR3 is 15 residues. The CDR3 reads CASSVSGGSTDTQYF. Here the CDR3 DNA reads TGTGCCAGCAGCGTTAGCGGGGGTAGCACAGATACGCAGTATTTT.

In DNA form, the CDR3 reads TGTGCCAGCACCCAGGGGGCAATTAATGAGCAGTTCTTC. Amino acids: CASTQGAINEQFF. J is TRBJ2-1 and V is TRBV5-6; 8 nucleotides align to TRBD1. CDR3 length: 13 amino acids. V lost 6 bases, J lost 7 bases, and 6 bases stayed unmatched. Germline V CDR1 and CDR2: SGHDT, YYEEEE.

The CDR3 bases are TGCGCCAGCAGTGAACATAGGGGGCCTCTTAATTCACCCCTCCACTTT. Protein sequence: CASSEHRGPLNSPLHF. V usage is TRBV10-2 and J usage is TRBJ1-6; 7 positions match TRBD1. Germline V CDR1 and CDR2: WSHSY, SAAADI. CDR3 length equals 16 residues. V shed 3 bases, J shed 6 bases, and the junction held 8 bases outside the gene matches.

The chain is built from TRBV19 and TRBJ1-1; TRBD1 matches 11 bases. The J segment lost 7 bases and the V segment lost 6 bases, leaving 7 bases of the junction unmatched. Germline V gives CDR1 LNHDA, CDR2 SQIVND (reference sequence). CDR3 length equals 14 residues. CDR3 sequence (DNA): TGTGCCAGTAGCCCTTGGACAGGGGGCCTTGAAGCTTTCTTT. This translates into CASSPWTGGLEAFF.

The chain carries TRBV6-5 and TRBJ1-3; 7 nucleotides agree with TRBD1. The CDR3 consists of 15 residues. V was pared by 6 bases and J by 4 bases, with 9 bases of the junction left unmatched. CDR1 is MNHEY and CDR2 is SVGAGI in the germline V gene. CDR3: CASRADRYSGNTIYF. CDR3 nucleotides: TGTGCCAGCAGAGCGGACAGGTACTCCGGAAACACCATATATTTT.

The genes are TRBV10-3 and TRBJ1-5; 7 bases are shared with TRBD1. This CDR3 is 12 amino acids long. CDR1 and CDR2 (germline): ENHRY, SYGVKD. V lost 9 bases, J lost 5 bases, and 4 bases stayed unmatched. The CDR3 is CAIGTADQPQHF. In DNA form, the CDR3 reads TGTGCCATTGGGACAGCAGATCAGCCCCAGCATTTT.

This chain joins TRBV11-2 and TRBJ1-5; 8 bases are a match to TRBD1. J lost 6 bases, V lost 0 bases, and 4 bases had no gene match. Per the germline V gene, CDR1 is SGHAT and CDR2 is FQNNGV. There are 15 residues in the CDR3. CDR3: CASSLDQGAGQPQHF. For the CDR3, the DNA is TGTGCCAGCAGCTTAGATCAGGGGGCGGGTCAGCCCCAGCATTTT.

This chain connects TRBV6-5 to TRBJ1-5; TRBD1 agrees at 8 bases. The CDR3 extends over 15 amino acids. CDR1 is MNHEY and CDR2 is SVGAGI in the germline V gene. With 6 bases clipped from V and 3 bases from J, the junction kept 7 bases outside the gene matches. The CDR3 here is CASSIDRGDNQPQHF. The CDR3 DNA reads TGTGCCAGCAGCATCGACAGGGGTGACAATCAGCCCCAGCATTTT.

The CDR3 DNA reads as TGTGCCAGTAGTCCGGGTCGGAACACTGAAGCTTTCTTT. As protein: CASSPGRNTEAFF. The chain links TRBV19 to TRBJ1-1; no clear D gene. V was pared by 5 bases and J by 1 base, with 8 bases between. This CDR3 has 13 amino acids. CDR1 LNHDA and CDR2 SQIVND come from the germline V gene (reference sequence).

This clone was counted once. The V and J genes are TRBV5-1 and TRBJ2-2; 7 bases fit TRBD1. J lost 6 bases, V lost 4 bases, and 9 bases had no gene match. The CDR3 sequence is 15 residues long. The germline gives CDR1 SGHRS, CDR2 YFSETQ. The CDR3 protein is CASSLRRDSSGELFF. The CDR3 DNA is TGCGCCAGCAGCCTAAGAAGGGACAGCTCCGGGGAGCTGTTTTTT. The whole variable domain, remainder taken from reference TRBV5-1 and TRBJ2-2, is KAGVTQTPRYLIKTRGQQVTLSCSPISGHRSVSWYQQTPGQGLQFLFEYFSETQRNKGNFPGRFSGRQFSNSRSEMNVSTLELGDSALYLCASSLRRDSSGELFFGEGSRLTVL.

This chain uses TRBV30 with TRBJ1-1, with no clear D. The CDR3 loop spans 15 amino acids. The V gene lost 3 bases and the J gene lost 0 bases, with 14 bases spanning the gap. Germline V gene sequence: CDR1 GTSNPN, CDR2 SVGIG (reference sequence). The CDR3 reads CAWSRRRDLNTEAFF. DNA for the CDR3: TGTGCCTGGAGCCGGAGGCGGGATTTGAACACTGAAGCTTTCTTT. Based on the CDR3 plus reference TRBV30 and TRBJ1-1, the full variable domain is SQTIHQWPATLVQPVGSPLSLECTVEGTSNPNLYWYRQAAGRGLQLLFYSVGIGQISSEVPQNLSASRPQDRQFILSSKKLLLSDSGFYLCAWSRRRDLNTEAFFGQGTRLTVV.

V gene TRBV11-2 combines with J gene TRBJ2-7; D remains ambiguous. The germline V and J ends were trimmed by 0 bases and 1 base, with 10 bases remaining between them. This CDR3 is 15 amino acids long. Germline CDR1 and CDR2: SGHAT and FQNNGV. CDR3 amino acids: CASSLDLGPSYEQYF. The CDR3 region has the DNA TGTGCCAGCAGCTTAGACCTTGGCCCTTCCTACGAGCAGTACTTC.

The chain is built from TRBV24-1 and TRBJ2-7, with 8 positions matching TRBD1. The junction had 13 bases not matched to a gene; V was cut back by 4 bases and J by 6 bases. The CDR3 is 16 residues long. Germline V lookup: CDR1 KGHDR, CDR2 SFDVKD. The CDR3 bases are TGTGCCACCAGTGAAAGGACAGGGATTATCCGTAGCGAGCAGTACTTC. This sequence encodes CATSERTGIIRSEQYF.

V gene TRBV6-6 combines with J gene TRBJ1-4; unclear D gene. The CDR3 extends over 14 amino acids. V gave up 0 bases and J gave up 12 bases, with 14 bases separating them. Germline V gene sequence: CDR1 MNHNY, CDR2 SVGAGI (reference sequence). The CDR3 nucleotides are TGTGCCAGCAGTTACTCGAGGGAGTCTAGGGAACTGTTTTTT. Amino acid sequence: CASSYSRESRELFF.

The rearrangement links TRBV6-5 to TRBJ2-2; weak D call: TRBD1 (6 bases). The CDR3 totals 16 residues. V lost 0 bases and J 3 bases, leaving 11 bases between the germline ends. The germline V gene encodes CDR1 MNHEY and CDR2 SVGAGI. The DNA of the CDR3 is TGTGCCAGCAGTTACTCGACCTGGGGGCACACCGGGGAGCTGTTTTTT. Residues: CASSYSTWGHTGELFF.

The V gene is TRBV27, the J gene TRBJ2-7, with 7 bases identical to TRBD2. CDR1 MNHEY and CDR2 SMNVEV come from the germline V gene (reference sequence). This CDR3 is 14 amino acids long. J lost 5 bases, V lost 3 bases, and 7 bases had no gene match. DNA of the CDR3: TGTGCCAGCAGTTTGGGGAGGGAACCTAACGAGCAGTACTTC. This sequence encodes CASSLGREPNEQYF.

The genes are TRBV7-2 and TRBJ1-1; D not resolved. The CDR3 consists of 13 residues. Germline assignment: CDR1 SGHTA and CDR2 FQGNSA. Trimming cost V 6 bases and J 0 bases, with 8 bases left between them. CDR3 coding DNA: TGTGCCAGCAGTACTATGATGAACACTGAAGCTTTCTTT. Protein product: CASSTMMNTEAFF.

The chain combines TRBV5-1 with TRBJ2-3, with 11 bases lining up with TRBD1. The CDR3 extends over 19 amino acids. Germline V lookup: CDR1 SGHRS, CDR2 YFSETQ. The trim removed 0 bases at V and 6 bases at J, leaving 15 bases unmatched. Written as DNA, the CDR3 is TGCGCCAGCAGCTTGGTGGCGTTAATAGGGACAGGGGGTATCGATACGCAGTATTTT. Translated: CASSLVALIGTGGIDTQYF.